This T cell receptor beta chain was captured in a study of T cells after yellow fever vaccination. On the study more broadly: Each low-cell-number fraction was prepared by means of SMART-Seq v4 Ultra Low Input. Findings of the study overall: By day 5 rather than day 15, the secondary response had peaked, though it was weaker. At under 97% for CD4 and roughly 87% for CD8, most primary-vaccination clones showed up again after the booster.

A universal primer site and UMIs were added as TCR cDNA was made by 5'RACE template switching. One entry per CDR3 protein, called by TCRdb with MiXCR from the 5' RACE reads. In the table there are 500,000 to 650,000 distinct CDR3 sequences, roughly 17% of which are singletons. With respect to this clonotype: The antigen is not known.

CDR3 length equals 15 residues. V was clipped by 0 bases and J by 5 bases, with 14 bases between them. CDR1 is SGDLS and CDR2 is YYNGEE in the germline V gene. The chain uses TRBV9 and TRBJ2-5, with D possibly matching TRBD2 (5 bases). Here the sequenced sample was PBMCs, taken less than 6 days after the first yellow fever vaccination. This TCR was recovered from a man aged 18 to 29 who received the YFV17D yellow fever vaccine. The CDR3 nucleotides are TGTGCCAGCAGCGTAGAGTCGGGGATTGGGGAGACCCAGTACTTC. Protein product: CASSVESGIGETQYF.